The present entry profiles one T cell receptor (beta chain) with its context. What it binds is unknown. TCRdb ran MiXCR on the reads and lists one entry per CDR3 protein. The sample records 46,000 or so distinct CDR3 sequences, roughly 22% being singletons. The record originates from a study of T cell repertoires in cytomegalovirus infection. Study context: CMV infection together with matching HLA type was indicated by public TCR beta signatures. Findings and caveats of the study: HLA-C-restricted CMV-specific TCR beta clonotypes prevailed in the ex vivo response. Cumulative public TCR beta family frequency identified CMV carriers with the relevant HLA.

The clonotype comes from a human donor in good health (CMV status not recorded). Some clones in this sample may be carry-over from other donors' samples. The sample consisted of PBMCs, sequenced either directly or after in vitro stimulation (not recorded which).

CDR3 sequence reads: CASTDTGTSYQPQHF. The CDR3, as DNA: TGTGCCAGCACCGATACAGGGACCTCATATCAGCCCCAGCATTTT. The rearrangement uses TRBV6-1 and TRBJ1-5, with TRBD1 as a possible D gene (6 bases). Germline V gives CDR1 MNHNS, CDR2 SASEGT. The V and J ends lost 7 bases and 5 bases respectively, with 18 bases between them. The CDR3 runs to 15 residues.